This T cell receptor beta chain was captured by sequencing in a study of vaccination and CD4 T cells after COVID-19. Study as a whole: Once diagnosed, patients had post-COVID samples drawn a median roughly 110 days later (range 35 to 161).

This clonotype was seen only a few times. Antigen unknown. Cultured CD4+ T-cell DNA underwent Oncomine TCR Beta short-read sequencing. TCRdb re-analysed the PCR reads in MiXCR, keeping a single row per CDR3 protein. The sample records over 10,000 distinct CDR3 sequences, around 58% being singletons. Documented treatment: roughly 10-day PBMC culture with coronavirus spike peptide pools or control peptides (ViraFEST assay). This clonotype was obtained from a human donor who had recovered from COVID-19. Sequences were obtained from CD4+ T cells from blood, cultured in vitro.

In DNA, the CDR3 is TGTGCCAGCAGAGTTTCTAGCGGGAGATTGAATACGCAGTATTTT. Protein product: CASRVSSGRLNTQYF. This sequence joins TRBV6-1 and TRBJ2-3; 10 bases are a match to TRBD2. The V and J ends lost 6 bases and 7 bases, in that order; junction bases with no gene match: 10. The CDR3 runs 15 residues. Germline V gives CDR1 MNHNS, CDR2 SASEGT.